Below, 2 T cell receptor beta chains from the same sample are listed, as sequenced in a study of T-cell reconstitution after alpha-beta-depleted transplantation in children. During its preparation, the TCRbeta library received unique molecular identifiers. Using its own MiXCR run on the PCR reads, TCRdb lists one record per CDR3 protein. The profile shows about 580,000 distinct CDR3 sequences, 23% of them singletons. The sample consisted of PBMCs, mostly from graft donor cells, taken 360 days after TCRalphabeta/CD19-depleted stem cell transplant. The receptor source for this set is a boy younger than two who had a stem cell transplant for acute myeloid leukemia, so the T cells may come from the graft donor.

The rearrangement links TRBV18 to TRBJ2-1; D tentatively reads TRBD1 or TRBD2 (5 bases each). With 0 bases removed from V and 7 bases from J, the gap between germline ends came to 13 bases. Germline CDR1 KGHSH, CDR2 LQKENI. CDR3 length: 15 residues. The CDR3 region has the DNA TGTGCCAGCTCACCACCGGGGGTAACCCCGAATGAGCAGTTCTTC. It specifies CASSPPGVTPNEQFF. Combining the CDR3 with reference TRBV18 and TRBJ2-1 gives the whole variable domain NAGVMQNPRHLVRRRGQEARLRCSPMKGHSHVYWYRQLPEEGLKFMVYLQKENIIDESGMPKERFSAEFPKEGPSILRIQQVVRGDSAAYFCASSPPGVTPNEQFFGPGTRLTVL.

This clonotype has just a few counts. V and J are TRBV3-1 and TRBJ1-1, with D possibly matching TRBD1 (6 bases). Germline V lookup: CDR1 LGHDT, CDR2 YNNKEL (reference sequence). The V gene lost 1 base and the J gene lost 0 bases, with 9 bases spanning the gap. This CDR3 has 15 residues. The CDR3 protein is CASSQVGQMNTEAFF. CDR3 DNA sequence: TGTGCCAGCAGCCAAGTCGGACAGATGAACACTGAAGCTTTCTTT.